This T cell receptor beta chain stems from a study of T cells after yellow fever vaccination. About the research overall: Fractions low in cell number were prepared with SMART-Seq v4 Ultra Low Input.

This clonotype was detected only a few times. Its target is not known. The V gene's germline CDR1 is LNHDA and CDR2 SQIVND (reference sequence). The CDR3 has 16 residues. The V and J ends lost 4 bases and 7 bases respectively, with 19 bases between them. TCRdb reprocessed the 5' RACE reads via MiXCR and lists one record per CDR3 protein. The sample lists 300,000 to 400,000 distinct CDR3 sequences; 7% to 9% were seen once. General study results and limits: Contaminants from the bulk population, in the form of abundant clonotypes, could be found in FACS-sorted repertoires.

The chain recombines TRBV19 with TRBJ2-2; tentatively, D is TRBD2 (7 bases). Sample: PBMCs, taken approximately 47 days after the first yellow fever vaccination. This clonotype originated in a man aged 18 to 30 who received the YFV17D yellow fever vaccine. This chain's CDR3 is CASSTRGARNLGELFF. CDR3 coding DNA: TGTGCCAGTAGTACCCGGGGGGCCCGGAATCTCGGGGAGCTGTTTTTT.